This T cell receptor (beta chain) was recorded in a study of liver allograft versus peripheral blood T cells. The wider study: T cell receptor repertoires in transplanted livers were compared with those in recipients' peripheral blood. Whole-study findings and limits: There were reportedly differences between T cell receptor repertoires inside liver allografts and those in peripheral blood.

One entry per CDR3 protein results from TCRdb running MiXCR on the reads. Of around 12,000 distinct CDR3 sequences listed, under 30% are singletons. Germline CDR1 and CDR2: SGHDT and YYEEEE. Trimming took off 0 bases at V and 4 bases at J, with 0 bases between the two ends. The CDR3 covers 11 residues. This clonotype was seen many times. Its antigen is not known. This clonotype was obtained from a human patient who had a liver transplant. Some T cells may be graft donor cells. V is TRBV5-6 and J is TRBJ2-3; D ambiguous. DNA of the CDR3: TGTGCCAGCAGCTTGGCAGATACGCAGTATTTT. Translated: CASSLADTQYF.